This T cell receptor (beta chain) appears in the sequencing data of a study of cytomegalovirus exposure and HLA in healthy donors. V gave up 0 bases and J gave up 1 base; unmatched junction bases: 5. Looked up from germline, CDR1 is SGHVS and CDR2 is FQNEAQ. The CDR3 contains 17 residues. As for this clone: No antigen is known for it.

The PCR contained 60 Vbeta and 13 Jbeta primers. Here immunoSEQ multiplex PCR was the method, and the copy in TCRdb shows in-frame clones only, minus some. Across over 150,000 clones, the top ten clones capture 0.65% to 0.75% of the sample. This cohort consisted of healthy bone marrow donors. Study-wide findings and caveats: What was likely a sequencing artifact was a cluster of highly shared sequence variants. A missense variant in DCLRE1C was later tied to TCR beta V- and J-gene trimming.

V is TRBV7-8 and J is TRBJ2-3, with 9 nucleotides matching TRBD2. Sequenced input: PBMCs. This sequence was found in a boy aged 10-17 years in good health and CMV-seronegative. CDR3: CASSLAILAGGTDTQYF. CDR3 bases: TGTGCCAGCAGCTTAGCGATCTTAGCGGGGGGCACAGATACGCAGTATTTT.